The 14 T cell receptor beta chains below come from one sample, sequenced in a study of T cells in Graves' hyperthyroidism and ophthalmopathy. Amplification yielded TCR beta CDR3 regions, with RNA transcripts as the source. A set of HTBI primers served as the primers for a first-round RT-PCR of the TCR CDR3. TCRdb passed the multiplex PCR reads through MiXCR, listing each CDR3 protein once. This repertoire shows roughly 560,000 distinct CDR3 sequences, around 15% found once; its top ten account for 4.3%. The sequencing input was blood. All receptors come from a woman aged 40-49 years with Graves' ophthalmopathy.

This clonotype was counted at least ten times. J is TRBJ2-7 and V is TRBV28, with D possibly being TRBD2 (5 bases). The CDR3 loop spans 14 amino acids. CDR1 MDHEN and CDR2 SYDVKM come from the germline V gene. V lost 7 bases and J lost 0, with 13 bases in between. The CDR3 DNA reads as TGTGCCAGCACGGGGTCCGGGTACTCCTACGAGCAGTACTTC. It codes for CASTGSGYSYEQYF.

This clonotype was observed many times. This chain joins TRBV7-7 and TRBJ2-2, with TRBD1 matching 8 bases. Germline CDR1 is SSHAT and CDR2 is FNYEAQ (reference sequence). CDR3 length: 13 amino acids. Written as DNA, the CDR3 is TGTGCTAGCGGACAGGGGAACACCGGGGAGCTGTTTTTT. Translating gives CASGQGNTGELFF. Together with reference TRBV7-7 and TRBJ2-2, the CDR3 gives the full variable domain: GAGVSQSPRYKVTKRGQDVTLRCDPISSHATLYWYQQALGQGPEFLTYFNYEAQPDKSGLPSDRFSAERPEGSISTLTIQRTEQRDSAMYRCASGQGNTGELFFGEGSRLTVL.

The chain uses TRBV4-3 and TRBJ2-2; D may match TRBD1 or TRBD2 (5 bases each). From germline, CDR1 is LGHNA and CDR2 YSLEER. The CDR3 sequence is 17 residues long. V was cut by 4 bases and J by 0 bases, with 15 bases left in between. CDR3 DNA sequence: TGCGCCAGCAGCCGGATTTCGGGACGAACGAACACCGGGGAGCTGTTTTTT. Protein: CASSRISGRTNTGELFF.

In this sample, this clonotype turned up many times. J is TRBJ2-5 and V is TRBV6-1; D may correspond to TRBD1 or TRBD2 (5 bases each). The CDR3 length is 13 residues. The germline gives CDR1 MNHNS, CDR2 SASEGT. V gave up 4 bases and J gave up 2 bases, with 8 bases separating them. CDR3 coding DNA: TGTGCCAGCAGTGGGGGACGGCAAGAGACCCAGTACTTC. Translated, it gives CASSGGRQETQYF.

This clonotype was picked up a small number of times. The V call is TRBV18, the J call TRBJ1-5, with D hard to call. The V end was cut by 6 bases, the J end by 4 bases, with 10 bases between. Per germline, CDR1 KGHSH and CDR2 LQKENI. The CDR3 contains 13 residues. The CDR3 DNA reads TGTGCCAGCTCTTTTACAGAGAATCAGCCCCAGCATTTT. It is translated as CASSFTENQPQHF.

This chain links TRBV2 with TRBJ1-3, with no clear D. The V end lost 6 bases, the J end lost 0 bases, and 9 bases lay between the germline ends. The CDR3 has 14 residues. Germline CDR1 and CDR2: SNHLY and FYNNEI. The CDR3 reads CASRLTTSGNTIYF. The DNA of the CDR3 is TGTGCCAGCAGGCTCACGACCTCTGGAAACACCATATATTTT.

This clonotype was observed a few times. The rearrangement links TRBV5-5 to TRBJ1-4, with D possibly being TRBD1 (5 bases). Germline CDR1 is SGHKS and CDR2 is YYEKEE (reference sequence). The CDR3 runs to 15 residues. Deletions cut 0 bases from V and 8 bases from J, with 14 bases between. This chain's CDR3 is CASSLGVGREEKLFF. CDR3 coding DNA: TGTGCCAGCAGCTTGGGGGTGGGACGGGAAGAAAAACTGTTTTTT.

This clonotype was found many times. This chain joins TRBV15 and TRBJ1-1; D remains ambiguous. The CDR3 has 14 residues. Germline CDR1 is LNHNV and CDR2 is YYDKDF (reference sequence). Trimming left V 1 base short and J 1 base short, with 7 bases between. CDR3 residues: CATSRVGQNTEAFF. The CDR3 coding sequence is TGTGCCACCAGCAGAGTAGGTCAGAACACTGAAGCTTTCTTT.

This clonotype was seen ten or more times. The rearrangement links TRBV29-1 to TRBJ1-1; D remains unclear. CDR1 and CDR2 (germline): SQVTM, ANQGSEA. This CDR3 has 14 amino acids. Trimming cost V 1 base and J 0 bases, with 9 bases left between them. The DNA of the CDR3 is TGCAGCGTTGAAGGGACGGATTTGAACACTGAAGCTTTCTTT. This codes for CSVEGTDLNTEAFF.

The chain has TRBV12-3 or TRBV12-4 and TRBJ1-1; 7 nucleotides align to TRBD1. V gave up 6 bases and J gave up 3 bases; unmatched junction bases: 10. The CDR3 sequence is 15 residues long. The CDR3 here is CASRQGRRADTEAFF. As DNA, the CDR3 is TGTGCCAGCAGACAGGGGCGAAGGGCGGACACTGAAGCTTTCTTT.

The sample holds many counts of this clonotype. The chain recombines TRBV20-1 with TRBJ2-7; 10 bases fit TRBD2. Germline loops: CDR1 DFQATT, CDR2 SNEGSKA (reference sequence). Trimming at V came to 6 bases and at J to 5 bases, leaving 13 bases not matched to a gene. The CDR3 runs 15 residues. The CDR3: CSARGASGSSNEQYF. In nucleotides, the CDR3 is TGCAGTGCACGGGGGGCTAGCGGGAGTAGCAACGAGCAGTACTTC.

The chain carries TRBV20-1 and TRBJ1-1; 10 bases fit TRBD1. The length of the CDR3 is 14 residues. The ends lost 6 bases at V and 4 bases at J; junction bases unmatched: 8. Germline CDR1 is DFQATT and CDR2 is SNEGSKA (reference sequence). DNA for the CDR3: TGCAGTGCGCGTCCGGGACAGGGGTTCACTGAAGCTTTCTTT. Translating gives CSARPGQGFTEAFF.

This clonotype was found many times. The chain is built from TRBV6-1 and TRBJ2-5, with a weak D call TRBD2 (5 bases). CDR3 length equals 15 residues. Trimming cost V 6 bases and J 1 base, with 15 bases left between them. Germline lookup yields CDR1 MNHNS and CDR2 SASEGT. The CDR3 region has the DNA TGTGCCAGCAGCATAGATGAGGGATCCCAAGAGACCCAGTACTTC. Translating it yields CASSIDEGSQETQYF.

The chain links TRBV29-1 to TRBJ1-5; D is possibly TRBD1 (6 bases). CDR1 is SQVTM and CDR2 is ANQGSEA in the germline V gene. V was shortened by 6 bases and J by 2 bases, with 11 bases between the two germline ends. The length of the CDR3 is 13 residues. Here the CDR3 reads CSVGDTRNQPQHF. CDR3 bases: TGCAGCGTAGGGGACACCCGCAATCAGCCCCAGCATTTT.